Listed below are T cell receptor beta chains from one sample, sequenced in a study of blood T cell repertoires in COVID-19. Libraries were prepared by immunoSEQ multiplex PCR; TCRdb keeps only in-frame clonotypes and omits some of them. The sample carries approximately 100,000 clones, more than 80% recorded once. What was sequenced was peripheral blood. These receptors were taken from a woman in her sixties or seventies with acute or convalescent COVID-19. The CDR3 runs from the conserved cysteine through the conserved F or W. The order of the fields is J gene, V gene, D gene, clone size, CDR3 DNA, CDR3 protein. The D gene is left open where the match is weak. Clone size is given for some rows only: seen once, a few or many times, or a class if the clone is expanded.

TRBJ2-1,TRBV7-2,TRBD2,NA,TGTGCCAGCAGCAGCGCGGGGAGGGTCAATGAGCAGTTCTTC,CASSSAGRVNEQFF
TRBJ1-3,TRBV7-9,TRBD1,NA,TGTGCCAGCAGCGCCTCCCTCCGACAGGGGGGGAACACCATATATTTT,CASSASLRQGGNTIYF
TRBJ2-5,TRBV18,TRBD1,NA,TGTGCCAGCTCACCCCAGGGGGCCCTCCAAGAGACCCAGTACTTC,CASSPQGALQETQYF
TRBJ2-5,TRBV5-4,NA,NA,TGTGCCAGCAGCTTGGGCGGCCCAGCCCAAGAGACCCAGTACTTC,CASSLGGPAQETQYF
TRBJ1-4,TRBV28,NA,NA,TGTGCCAGCAGTAAACAGGGCTCCTCGGAAAAACTGTTTTTT,CASSKQGSSEKLFF
TRBJ2-1,TRBV6-5,NA,once,TGTGCCAGCGGGGGGGCCGTCTACAATGAGCAGTTCTTC,CASGGAVYNEQFF
TRBJ2-1,TRBV28,TRBD1,NA,TGTGCCAGTCGCCGGACAGGGGGCTTTTACAATGAGCAGTTCTTC,CASRRTGGFYNEQFF
TRBJ2-3,TRBV2,TRBD2,NA,TGTGCCAGCAGTGAAGCGGGAGGGATCCGGGCAGATACGCAGTATTTT,CASSEAGGIRADTQYF
TRBJ2-3,TRBV7-8,TRBD2,NA,TGTGCCAGCAGCTTCGTGACTAGCGGCCGCACAGATACGCAGTATTTT,CASSFVTSGRTDTQYF
TRBJ1-2,TRBV6-5,TRBD1,once,TGTGCCAGCAGTTACTCACGGCCAGGGGGTTACTATGGCTACACCTTC,CASSYSRPGGYYGYTF
TRBJ2-1,TRBV5-1,NA,NA,TGCGCCAGCAGCCCAAGTAGCTCCTACAATGAGCAGTTCTTC,CASSPSSSYNEQFF
TRBJ1-1,TRBV5-1,TRBD1,NA,TGCGCCAGCAGCTTTGGTACAGGGGGAGGAACTGAAGCTTTCTTT,CASSFGTGGGTEAFF
TRBJ2-7,TRBV19,NA,NA,TGTGCCAGTAGTATAGGCCTCCAGGGTAAGCAGTACTTC,CASSIGLQGKQYF
TRBJ2-3,TRBV6-5,NA,NA,TGTGCCACAGCGGAGGGGTATGGCACAGATACGCAGTATTTT,CATAEGYGTDTQYF
TRBJ2-3,TRBV5-8,NA,NA,TGTGCCAGCAGCTTGGTGCAGGGTGGCACAGATACGCAGTATTTT,CASSLVQGGTDTQYF
TRBJ2-5,TRBV19,TRBD1,NA,TGTGCCAGTAGCCACGGGACAGGCGGAGAGACCCAGTACTTC,CASSHGTGGETQYF
TRBJ1-1,TRBV2,TRBD1,NA,TGTGCCAGCATAACGGACAGGGTAAACACTGAAGCTTTCTTT,CASITDRVNTEAFF
TRBJ1-1,TRBV3-1/TRBV3-2,TRBD1,NA,TGTGCCAGCAGCCAACAACAGGGGAGTGTGGCTTTCTTT,CASSQQQGSVAFF
TRBJ1-5,TRBV21-1,NA,NA,TGTGCCAGCGGGGCCAGGGTAGAGAATCAGCCCCAGCATTTT,CASGARVENQPQHF
TRBJ1-1,TRBV5-6,NA,NA,TGTGCCAGCGGCTGGAGACCTTTCTTT,CASGWRPFF
TRBJ2-7,TRBV19,NA,NA,TGTGCCAGTAGTATTGGGGGGACTTTCTCCTACGAGCAGTACTTC,CASSIGGTFSYEQYF
TRBJ1-2,TRBV4-1,NA,few,TGCGCCAGCAGCGAGGGAGTCTATGGCTACACCTTC,CASSEGVYGYTF
TRBJ2-7,TRBV29-1,NA,NA,TGCAGCGTTGAAGTGACAGGAGGCATGCCCTACGAGCAGTACTTC,CSVEVTGGMPYEQYF
TRBJ1-2,TRBV12-3/TRBV12-4,NA,few,TGTGCCAGCAGTTTGCAGGGGAGCTATGGCTACACCTTC,CASSLQGSYGYTF
TRBJ2-1,TRBV30,NA,NA,TGTGCCTGGAGTGCGGGGGGCTACCTACAGTTCTTC,CAWSAGGYLQFF
TRBJ2-7,TRBV18,NA,NA,TGTGCCAGCTCAACAGGGGGGGCTAGGGGCTACGAGCAGTACTTC,CASSTGGARGYEQYF
TRBJ1-5,TRBV7-8,TRBD1,few,TGTGCCAGCAGCATTACAGGGGTTGGCAATCAGCCCCAGCATTTT,CASSITGVGNQPQHF
TRBJ2-3,TRBV9,NA,NA,TGTGCCAGCAGCCCCAAGTGGGACACCCCTAGCACAGATACGCAGTATTTT,CASSPKWDTPSTDTQYF
TRBJ1-5,TRBV30,NA,once,TGTGCCTGGAGTGCGGGAGGGCTCGGAGGGCAGCCCCAGCATTTT,CAWSAGGLGGQPQHF